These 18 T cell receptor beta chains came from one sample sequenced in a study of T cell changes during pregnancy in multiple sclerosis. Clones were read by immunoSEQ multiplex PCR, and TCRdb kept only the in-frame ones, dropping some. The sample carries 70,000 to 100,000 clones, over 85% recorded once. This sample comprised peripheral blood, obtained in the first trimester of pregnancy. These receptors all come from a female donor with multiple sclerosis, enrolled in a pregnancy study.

The chain's CDR3 is CASSPRTGPNYEQYF. As DNA, the CDR3 is TGTGCCAGCAGCCCCAGGACAGGGCCTAATTACGAGCAGTACTTC. The V and J genes are TRBV6-1 and TRBJ2-7; TRBD1 aligns across 8 bases. Germline V CDR1 and CDR2: MNHNS, SASEGT. This CDR3 contains 15 residues. V lost 6 bases to trimming and J lost 4 bases; unmatched junction nucleotides: 11.

In DNA, the CDR3 is TGCAGCGGTAGGACAGGGGAAACCCGGGAGCTGTTTTTT. It translates to CSGRTGETRELFF. The chain links TRBV29-1 to TRBJ2-2; 9 bases agree with TRBD1. Germline values: CDR1 SQVTM, CDR2 ANQGSEA. J lost 9 bases, V lost 7 bases, and 9 bases had no gene match. The CDR3 is 13 residues long.

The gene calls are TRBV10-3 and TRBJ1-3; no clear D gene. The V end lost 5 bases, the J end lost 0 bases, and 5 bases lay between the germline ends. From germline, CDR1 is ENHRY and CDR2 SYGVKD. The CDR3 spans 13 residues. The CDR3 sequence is CAISISSGNTIYF. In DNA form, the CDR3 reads TGTGCCATCAGTATCAGCTCTGGAAACACCATATATTTT.

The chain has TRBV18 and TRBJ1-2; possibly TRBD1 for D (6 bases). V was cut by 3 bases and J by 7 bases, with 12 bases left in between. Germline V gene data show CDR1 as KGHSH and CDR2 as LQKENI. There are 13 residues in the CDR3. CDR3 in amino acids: CASSPDGQFGYTF. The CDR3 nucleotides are TGTGCCAGCTCACCCGATGGACAGTTTGGCTACACCTTC.

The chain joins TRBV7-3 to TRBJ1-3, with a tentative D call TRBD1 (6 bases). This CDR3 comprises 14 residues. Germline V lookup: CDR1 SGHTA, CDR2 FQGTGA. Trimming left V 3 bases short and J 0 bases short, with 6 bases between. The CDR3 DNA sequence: TGTGCCAGCAGCTTGGACAGCTCTGGAAACACCATATATTTT. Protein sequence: CASSLDSSGNTIYF.

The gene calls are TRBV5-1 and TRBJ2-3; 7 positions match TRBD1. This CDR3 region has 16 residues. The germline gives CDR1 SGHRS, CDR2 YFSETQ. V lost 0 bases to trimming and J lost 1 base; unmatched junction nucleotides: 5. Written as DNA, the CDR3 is TGCGCCAGCAGCTTGGCAATTACAGGGGGCACAGATACGCAGTATTTT. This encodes CASSLAITGGTDTQYF.

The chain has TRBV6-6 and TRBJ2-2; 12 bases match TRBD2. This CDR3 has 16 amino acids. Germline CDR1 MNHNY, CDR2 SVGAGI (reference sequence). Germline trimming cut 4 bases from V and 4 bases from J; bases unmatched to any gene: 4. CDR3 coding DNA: TGTGCCAGCAGTTTCCCTAGCGGGGGGGCCACCGGGGAGCTGTTTTTT. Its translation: CASSFPSGGATGELFF.

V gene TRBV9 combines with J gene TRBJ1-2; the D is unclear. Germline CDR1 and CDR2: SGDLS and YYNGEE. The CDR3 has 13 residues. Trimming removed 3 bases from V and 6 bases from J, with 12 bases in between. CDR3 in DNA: TGTGCCAGCAGCGGTACGGGTCGGAATGGCTACACCTTC. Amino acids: CASSGTGRNGYTF. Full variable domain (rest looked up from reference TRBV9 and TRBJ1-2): DSGVTQTPKHLITATGQRVTLRCSPRSGDLSVYWYQQSLDQGLQFLIQYYNGEERAKGNILERFSAQQFPDLHSELNLSSLELGDSALYFCASSGTGRNGYTFGSGTRLTVV.

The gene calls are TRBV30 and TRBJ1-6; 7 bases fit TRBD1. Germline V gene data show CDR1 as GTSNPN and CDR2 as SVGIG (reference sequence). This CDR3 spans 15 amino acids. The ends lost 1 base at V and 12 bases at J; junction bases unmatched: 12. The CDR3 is CAWSEPLGQTVPLHF. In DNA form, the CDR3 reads TGTGCCTGGAGTGAGCCCTTGGGACAGACAGTACCCCTCCACTTT.

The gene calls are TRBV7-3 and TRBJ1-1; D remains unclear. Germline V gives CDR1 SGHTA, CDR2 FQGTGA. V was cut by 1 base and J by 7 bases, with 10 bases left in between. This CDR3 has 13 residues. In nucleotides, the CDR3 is TGTGCCAGCAGCTTAAAGCAAGGAGGTGAAGCTTTCTTT. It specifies CASSLKQGGEAFF.

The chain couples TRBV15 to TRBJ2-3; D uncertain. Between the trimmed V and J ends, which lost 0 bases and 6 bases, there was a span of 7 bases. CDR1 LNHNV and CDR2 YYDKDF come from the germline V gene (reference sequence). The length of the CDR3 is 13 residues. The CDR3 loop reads CATSRDTSDTQYF. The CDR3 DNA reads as TGTGCCACCAGCAGAGATACTTCGGATACGCAGTATTTT.

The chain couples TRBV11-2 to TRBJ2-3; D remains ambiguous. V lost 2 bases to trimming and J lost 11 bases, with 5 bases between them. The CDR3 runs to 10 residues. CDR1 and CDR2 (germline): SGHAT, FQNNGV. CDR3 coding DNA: TGTGCCAGCAGCTTAATGAGGCAGTATTTT. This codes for CASSLMRQYF.

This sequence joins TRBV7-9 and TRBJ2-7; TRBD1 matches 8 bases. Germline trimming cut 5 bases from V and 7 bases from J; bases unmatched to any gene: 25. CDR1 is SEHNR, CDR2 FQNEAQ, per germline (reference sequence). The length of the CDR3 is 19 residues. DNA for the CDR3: TGTGCCAGCAGCACCCGATGGGTTGGGACAGGAAGAGACTACGTGGAGCAGTACTTC. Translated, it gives CASSTRWVGTGRDYVEQYF.

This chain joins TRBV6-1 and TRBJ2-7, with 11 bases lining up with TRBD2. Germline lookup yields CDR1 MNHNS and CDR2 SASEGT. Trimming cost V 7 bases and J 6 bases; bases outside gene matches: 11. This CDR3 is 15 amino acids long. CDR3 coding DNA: TGTGCCAGCACCCTTAGCGGGGGGGTCTCCACCGAGCAGTACTTC. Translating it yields CASTLSGGVSTEQYF.

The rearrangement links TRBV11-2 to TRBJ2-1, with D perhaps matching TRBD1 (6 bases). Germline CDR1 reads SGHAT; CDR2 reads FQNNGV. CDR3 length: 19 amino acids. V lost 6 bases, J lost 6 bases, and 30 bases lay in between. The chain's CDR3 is CASRSLTRDTPRHRNEQFF. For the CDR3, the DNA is TGTGCCAGCAGATCACTGACCCGGGACACCCCCCGCCACCGCAATGAGCAGTTCTTC.

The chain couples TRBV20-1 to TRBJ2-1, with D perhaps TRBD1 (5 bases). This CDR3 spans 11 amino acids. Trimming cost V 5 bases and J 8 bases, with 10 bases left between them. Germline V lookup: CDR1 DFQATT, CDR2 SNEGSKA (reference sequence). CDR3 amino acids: CSAAPRDEQFF. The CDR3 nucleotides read TGCAGTGCTGCACCCAGGGATGAGCAGTTCTTC.

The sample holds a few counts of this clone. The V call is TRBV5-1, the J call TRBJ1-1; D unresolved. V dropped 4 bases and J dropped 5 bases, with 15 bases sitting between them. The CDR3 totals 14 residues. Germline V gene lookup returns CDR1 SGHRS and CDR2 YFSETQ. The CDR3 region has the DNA TGCGCCAGCAGCCGGACGGGAACAATGACTGAAGCTTTCTTT. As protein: CASSRTGTMTEAFF.

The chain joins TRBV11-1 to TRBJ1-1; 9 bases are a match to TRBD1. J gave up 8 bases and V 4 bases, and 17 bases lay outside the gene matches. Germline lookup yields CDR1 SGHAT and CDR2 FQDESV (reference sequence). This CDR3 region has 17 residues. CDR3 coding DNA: TGTGCCAGCAGCTACCCGGGGGACAGGGTTCGTTGGGAAGAAGCTTTCTTT. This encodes CASSYPGDRVRWEEAFF.